The rows below give T cell receptor beta chains drawn from one sample of a study of T cell responses to AZD1222 COVID-19 vaccine. The repertoire was sequenced with immunoSEQ multiplex PCR; TCRdb's copy has only in-frame clones and lacks some. The table lists 140,000 or so clones, 85% to 90% of them singletons. The sequencing here drew on peripheral blood, taken on day 0 of AZD1222 vaccination. The receptors come from an adult in good health. The CDR3 runs from the conserved cysteine through the conserved F or W. The order of the fields is J gene, D gene, clone size, V gene, CDR3 DNA, CDR3 protein. A D gene is named only where the DNA matches it firmly. Only some rows state a clone size, as once, few, many or a class for expanded clones.

TRBJ1-5 | TRBD1 | . | TRBV30 | TGTGCCTGCGAAGGGACAGGGAGTATTTTCAGTCAGCCCCAGCATTTT | CACEGTGSIFSQPQHF
TRBJ1-4 | . | few | TRBV11-2 | TGTGCCAGCAGCCGGCCTGGATACAACGGTAATGAAAAACTGTTTTTT | CASSRPGYNGNEKLFF
TRBJ1-1 | . | . | TRBV5-1 | TGCGCCAGCAGCTTAAAGGACATACCGAACACTGAAGCTTTCTTT | CASSLKDIPNTEAFF
TRBJ2-1 | TRBD1 | . | TRBV10-3 | TGTGCCATCAGTGAGGGACAGGGAGTCAATGAGCAGTTCTTC | CAISEGQGVNEQFF
TRBJ1-2 | TRBD1 | . | TRBV10-3 | TGTGCCCTTCGGGGCGACAGGGGGTCAACTGAAAATGGCTACACCTTC | CALRGDRGSTENGYTF
TRBJ1-2 | TRBD1 | . | TRBV28 | TGTGCCACCACCAACAACGACAGGGGGCTTTTTGGCTACACCTTC | CATTNNDRGLFGYTF
TRBJ1-2 | . | . | TRBV18 | TGTGCCAGCTCACCATATAAACTTGGACAGAGCGATAACTATGGCTACACCTTC | CASSPYKLGQSDNYGYTF
TRBJ1-6 | . | few | TRBV3-1/TRBV3-2 | TGTGCCAGCAGCCTAAGGACAATCGCCTATAATTCACCCCTCCACTTT | CASSLRTIAYNSPLHF
TRBJ1-2 | . | . | TRBV9 | TGTGCCAGCAGCGTAGGGGTCTTC | CASSVGVF
TRBJ1-2 | . | . | TRBV2 | TGTGCCAGCAGTCAACGGGCCGACTATGGCTACACCTTC | CASSQRADYGYTF
TRBJ2-5 | TRBD2 | . | TRBV5-5 | TGTGCCAGTCGCGAGGGGAAGACTAGCGGGATAGAGACCCAGTACTTC | CASREGKTSGIETQYF
TRBJ1-1 | TRBD1 | . | TRBV9 | TGTGCCAGCAGCGCGACAGGGGAAGCTTTCTTT | CASSATGEAFF
TRBJ1-1 | TRBD1 | few | TRBV7-9 | TGTGCCAGCAGCTTATTCCCGGGACAGATGAACACTGAAGCTTTCTTT | CASSLFPGQMNTEAFF
TRBJ2-2 | . | . | TRBV30 | TGTGCCTGGAGTCCCCAGGGTGTCGGGGAGCTGTTTTTT | CAWSPQGVGELFF
TRBJ1-2 | . | once | TRBV24-1 | TGTGCCACCAGTGATTATGAAAGCAACTACTATGGCTACACCTTC | CATSDYESNYYGYTF
TRBJ1-5 | TRBD1 | few | TRBV18 | TGTGCCAGCTCACCGGCGGGACAGGGGTATCAGCCCCAGCATTTT | CASSPAGQGYQPQHF
TRBJ1-2 | . | . | TRBV19 | TGTGCCAGTAGTATACGAAGGACAGTTACCATCGGTGGCTACACCTTC | CASSIRRTVTIGGYTF
TRBJ1-4 | . | . | TRBV7-9 | TGTGCCAGCAGCCCTATTGGGTCATCCGCAACTAATGAAAAACTGTTTTTT | CASSPIGSSATNEKLFF
TRBJ1-1 | . | . | TRBV4-1 | TGCGCCAGCAGCCAAGATCATTTAAGTTCGAGGAACACTGAAGCTTTCTTT | CASSQDHLSSRNTEAFF
TRBJ1-6 | . | . | TRBV28 | TGTGCCAGCTGGGACCAGGGGAGTAATTCACCCCTCCACTTT | CASWDQGSNSPLHF
TRBJ2-1 | TRBD1 | . | TRBV7-9 | TGTGCCAGCAGCGCCGGGACAGGGAGCTCCTACAATGAGCAGTTCTTC | CASSAGTGSSYNEQFF
TRBJ2-3 | . | . | TRBV18 | TGTGCCAGCTCACCGGGCACAGATACGCAGTATTTT | CASSPGTDTQYF
TRBJ2-1 | . | once | TRBV24-1 | TGTGCCACCTTACAGGGATACAATGAGCAGTTCTTC | CATLQGYNEQFF
TRBJ1-1 | . | . | TRBV3-1/TRBV3-2 | TGTGCCAGCAGCCAAGGGACGGCCATGAACACTGAAGCTTTCTTT | CASSQGTAMNTEAFF
TRBJ1-4 | . | . | TRBV9 | TGTGCCAGCAGCTCCAATGTAGGAAGCGAAAAACTGTTTTTT | CASSSNVGSEKLFF
TRBJ1-1 | . | . | TRBV9 | TGTGCCAGCAGCGTCCAGGGGAACACTGAAGCTTTCTTT | CASSVQGNTEAFF
TRBJ1-5 | . | . | TRBV7-9 | TGTGCCAGCAGCTTATCAGGGGTACCTAATCAGCCCCAGCATTTT | CASSLSGVPNQPQHF
TRBJ2-7 | TRBD2 | once | TRBV6-5 | TGTGCCAGCAGTTACTGGGTAGCGGGAATCTACGAGCAGTACTTC | CASSYWVAGIYEQYF
TRBJ2-7 | . | . | TRBV7-9 | TGTGCCAGCAGCCAAGGGACAGGCCAACTAGCGGGCGCCTCCGAGCAGTACTTC | CASSQGTGQLAGASEQYF
TRBJ1-1 | . | once | TRBV12-3/TRBV12-4 | TGTGCCAGCAGTCCCAGACAGAACACTGAAGCTTTCTTT | CASSPRQNTEAFF
TRBJ1-4 | TRBD1 | . | TRBV18 | TGTGCCTGCGCGGATACAGGGGGCAGTGAAAAACTGTTTTTT | CACADTGGSEKLFF
TRBJ1-5 | . | . | TRBV6-1 | TGTGCCAGCAGTGAACGCGAGGGGCTGCCCCAGCATTTT | CASSEREGLPQHF
TRBJ2-1 | . | . | TRBV18 | TGTGCCAGCTCACCCCATAGCCGTGAAGAGCAGTTCTTC | CASSPHSREEQFF
TRBJ2-7 | . | . | TRBV7-9 | TGTGCCAGCAGCTTAGTGGGCGTCTTCGAGCAGTACTTC | CASSLVGVFEQYF
TRBJ1-6 | TRBD1 | . | TRBV7-6 | TGTGCCAGCAGCTTAGGGACAGGGAAAAATTCACCCCTCCACTTT | CASSLGTGKNSPLHF
TRBJ1-1 | . | . | TRBV10-3 | TGTGCCACCCGGGCCCCAGTGAACACTGAAGCTTTCTTT | CATRAPVNTEAFF
TRBJ1-1 | . | . | TRBV2 | TGTGCCAGCAGTGCCCCGGGTAGGGGGGACACTGAAGCTTTCTTT | CASSAPGRGDTEAFF
TRBJ2-7 | TRBD1 | . | TRBV27 | TGTGCCAGCAGTTCCGTGTGGGACAGGGGGACCTACGAGCAGTACTTC | CASSSVWDRGTYEQYF
TRBJ2-2 | . | . | TRBV20-1 | TGCAGTGCTGAGAGGAGGAGGGAGCTGTTTTTT | CSAERRRELFF
TRBJ1-1 | TRBD1 | . | TRBV18 | TGTGCCAGCTCACATCCAGGGGGCGAGGCTTTCTTT | CASSHPGGEAFF
TRBJ1-5 | TRBD1 | . | TRBV28 | TGTGCCAGCAGTTTGTCCCTGACAGGGGCCGACTATCAGCCCCAGCATTTT | CASSLSLTGADYQPQHF
TRBJ2-7 | . | . | TRBV14 | TGTGCCAGCAGCCAAGACCGCGGGCGGACCCCATCCTACGAGCAGTACTTC | CASSQDRGRTPSYEQYF